This T cell receptor beta chain was captured by sequencing in a study of post-analysis software for immune sequencing data. Study information: Included courses were relapsing-remitting and secondary progressive multiple sclerosis; progressive-relapsing multiple sclerosis was also included. Study findings and constraints: The five TRBV segments detected at higher frequency in patients than in controls included TRBV5-6, TRBV5-1 and TRBV20-1. Clustering by F measure revealed strong co-clustering among samples prepared together in one batch.

The authors incorporated unique molecular identifiers into the TCR beta cDNA libraries. Each CDR3 protein gets one entry after TCRdb re-called the PCR reads with MiXCR. This repertoire shows roughly 570,000 distinct CDR3 sequences, around a third found once; its top ten account for roughly 6%. This clonotype was seen a handful of times. Antigen: not known. The V gene lost 4 bases and the J gene lost 0 bases, with 5 bases spanning the gap. The length of the CDR3 is 12 residues. Per germline, CDR1 SGHKS and CDR2 YYEKEE (reference sequence). The sequenced sample consisted of blood. This chain links TRBV5-5 with TRBJ2-7; no definite D call. The sequence was obtained from a girl between 2 and 17 years old with multiple sclerosis. The CDR3 coding sequence is TGTGCCAGCAGCCACCTCTCCTACGAGCAGTACTTC. It translates to CASSHLSYEQYF.